This T cell receptor beta chain was captured in a study of molecular identifiers for immune sequencing clone quantification. The CDR3 runs to 15 residues. Trimming at V came to 1 base and at J to 3 bases, leaving 6 bases not matched to a gene. This clonotype was found a few times. Each CDR3 protein gets one entry after TCRdb re-called the PCR reads with MiXCR. The table includes around 480,000 distinct CDR3 sequences, around 25% detected once. Sequenced: naive CD8+ T cells from blood, with Jurkat cell RNA spiked in. Subset in this sample: FACS-sorted CD8+CD4-CCR7+CD45RA+ naive T cells. The gene calls are TRBV12-3 or TRBV12-4 and TRBJ2-7; 7 bases line up with TRBD2. The clonotype was recovered from a human donor in good health. Some libraries in this study had Jurkat cell RNA spiked in. CDR3 amino acids: CASSLVPGEGYEQYF. CDR3 nucleotide sequence: TGTGCCAGCAGTTTAGTGCCCGGGGAGGGCTACGAGCAGTACTTC.